The 15 T cell receptor beta chains below were found in one sample sequenced in a study of blood T cell repertoires in COVID-19. The assay was immunoSEQ multiplex PCR, and TCRdb's table has in-frame clones only and misses some. This table holds 95,000 to 150,000 clones, 87% found once. Material: peripheral blood. Source of these receptors: a woman aged 50 to 60 with acute or convalescent COVID-19.

The V gene is TRBV19, the J gene TRBJ1-5; tentatively, D is TRBD1 (6 bases). Trimming removed 0 bases at V and 7 bases at J, with 13 bases between. The CDR3 sequence is 15 residues long. Germline V CDR1 and CDR2: LNHDA, SQIVND (reference sequence). CDR3 DNA: TGTGCCAGTAGTATAGATTCCGGGGGGCTCCAGCCCCAGCATTTT. As protein: CASSIDSGGLQPQHF.

The gene calls are TRBV21-1 and TRBJ2-7; the table's D call TRBD2 went unverified against the DNA. TRBV21-1 is noted as a pseudogene. The CDR3 is 14 residues long. CDR3 sequence: CASSNDPRAYEQYF. The CDR3 DNA sequence: TGTGCCAGCAGCAATGACCCTCGGGCCTACGAGCAGTACTTC.

The chain joins TRBV6-2 or TRBV6-3 to TRBJ2-2, with 10 nucleotides matching TRBD2. V was pared by 6 bases and J by 7 bases, with 17 bases of the junction left unmatched. The CDR3 totals 18 residues. The germline V gene has CDR1 MNHEY and CDR2 SVGEGT. CDR3 nucleotides: TGTGCCAGCAGCAAACCCTGGACAGCGGGAGGGAAGGGCGGGGAGCTGTTTTTT. Its protein is CASSKPWTAGGKGGELFF.

This rearrangement joins TRBV7-2 to TRBJ1-2, with TRBD1 identical over 7 bases. V was pared by 1 base and J by 4 bases, with 3 bases of the junction left unmatched. The germline V gene has CDR1 SGHTA and CDR2 FQGNSA. There are 14 residues in the CDR3. DNA for the CDR3: TGTGCCAGCAGCTTAGTGGGACAGAGCTATGGCTACACCTTC. It translates to CASSLVGQSYGYTF.

The rearrangement uses TRBV19 and TRBJ2-3; 8 bases agree with TRBD2. From germline, CDR1 is LNHDA and CDR2 SQIVND (reference sequence). CDR3 length: 16 residues. J was trimmed by 4 bases and V by 1 base; bases with no gene match: 7. The CDR3 DNA is TGTGCCAGTAGTATAGCGACTAGCGAGGTGGCAGATACGCAGTATTTT. Its translation is CASSIATSEVADTQYF. The whole variable domain, remainder taken from reference TRBV19 and TRBJ2-3, is DGGITQSPKYLFRKEGQNVTLSCEQNLNHDAMYWYRQDPGQGLRLIYYSQIVNDFQKGDIAEGYSVSREKKESFPLTVTSAQKNPTAFYLCASSIATSEVADTQYFGPGTRLTVL.

CDR3 sequence: CAISNSGGISYNEQFF. CDR3 in DNA: TGTGCCATCAGTAATTCGGGAGGGATATCCTACAATGAGCAGTTCTTC. V gene TRBV10-3 combines with J gene TRBJ2-1; 8 nucleotides match TRBD2. The CDR3 covers 16 residues. Germline CDR1 reads ENHRY; CDR2 reads SYGVKD. J gave up 1 base and V 5 bases, and 7 bases lay outside the gene matches.

This chain's CDR3 is CASSQDVASGGKQYF. In DNA form, the CDR3 reads TGCGCCAGCAGCCAAGATGTTGCTAGCGGGGGAAAGCAGTATTTT. The genes are TRBV4-1 and TRBJ2-3; TRBD2 matches at 10 bases. This CDR3 is built from 15 residues. Germline V gene sequence: CDR1 MGHRA, CDR2 YSYEKL. The junction had 8 bases not matched to a gene; V was cut back by 0 bases and J by 11 bases.

The gene calls are TRBV12-3 or TRBV12-4 and TRBJ1-5; no clear D gene. The CDR3 is 13 amino acids. With 5 bases removed from V and 4 bases from J, the gap between germline ends came to 9 bases. The CDR3 coding sequence is TGTGCCAGCAGTCGGGTCCAAAATCAGCCCCAGCATTTT. Translating it yields CASSRVQNQPQHF.

This chain links TRBV5-6 with TRBJ2-7; 7 bases agree with TRBD1. The V gene end was trimmed by 4 bases and the J gene end by 5 bases; junction bases not matched to a gene: 6. This CDR3 spans 13 amino acids. Germline CDR1 SGHDT, CDR2 YYEEEE. CDR3 nucleotide sequence: TGTGCCAGCAGCAAGAGGGGGCCGGACGAGCAGTACTTC. Translating gives CASSKRGPDEQYF.

The genes are TRBV7-9 and TRBJ2-7, with unresolved D. CDR3 length: 13 residues. Germline CDR1 reads SEHNR; CDR2 reads FQNEAQ (reference sequence). Trimming pared 1 base from V and 7 bases from J, leaving 11 bases between. CDR3 protein: CASSLVEKREQYF. The CDR3 DNA sequence: TGTGCCAGCAGCTTAGTGGAAAAGAGGGAGCAGTACTTC.

This clone was detected a few times. CDR3 nucleotide sequence: TGTGCCAGCAGTTACCCCGAGCGGGGCACAGATACGCAGTATTTT. It specifies CASSYPERGTDTQYF. The chain combines TRBV6-5 with TRBJ2-3; possibly TRBD2 for D (6 bases). With 2 bases removed from V and 1 base from J, the gap between germline ends came to 10 bases. This CDR3 is 15 amino acids long. The germline V gene encodes CDR1 MNHEY and CDR2 SVGAGI.

In DNA, the CDR3 is TGTGCCTGGAGTTCTCGGACAGGGTCGGCCGAGCAGTACTTC. Protein product: CAWSSRTGSAEQYF. The chain combines TRBV30 with TRBJ2-7; 8 bases fit TRBD1. CDR3 length equals 14 residues. V dropped 2 bases and J dropped 6; count of bases not matched to a gene: 9. Germline V gene sequence: CDR1 GTSNPN, CDR2 SVGIG (reference sequence).

V usage is TRBV24-1 and J usage is TRBJ1-5; a weak D match, TRBD1 (5 bases). CDR1 and CDR2 from the germline V gene are KGHDR and SFDVKD. Trimming stripped 6 bases from V and 3 bases from J, with 11 bases between. The CDR3 runs 14 residues. CDR3: CATSQKGLNQPQHF. The CDR3 DNA is TGTGCCACCAGTCAAAAGGGGCTCAATCAGCCCCAGCATTTT.

The V and J genes are TRBV4-1 and TRBJ2-2; 13 nucleotides align to TRBD2. Germline trimming cut 1 base from V and 6 bases from J; bases unmatched to any gene: 5. The CDR3 contains 17 residues. Germline V gene data show CDR1 as MGHRA and CDR2 as YSYEKL. Written as DNA, the CDR3 is TGCGCCAGCAGCCAAGGGAGACTAGCGGGGGGCCCCGGGGAGCTGTTTTTT. Translating gives CASSQGRLAGGPGELFF.

In its sample, this clone was seen a few times. This chain connects TRBV4-1 to TRBJ2-1, with 14 bases matching TRBD2. The ends lost 4 bases at V and 10 bases at J; junction bases unmatched: 9. CDR1 and CDR2 (germline): MGHRA, YSYEKL. This CDR3 region has 16 residues. CDR3 sequence (DNA): TGCGCCAGCAGCCCCCGACTAGCGGGGGGGCCGGGGGAGCAGTTCTTC. Translated: CASSPRLAGGPGEQFF.